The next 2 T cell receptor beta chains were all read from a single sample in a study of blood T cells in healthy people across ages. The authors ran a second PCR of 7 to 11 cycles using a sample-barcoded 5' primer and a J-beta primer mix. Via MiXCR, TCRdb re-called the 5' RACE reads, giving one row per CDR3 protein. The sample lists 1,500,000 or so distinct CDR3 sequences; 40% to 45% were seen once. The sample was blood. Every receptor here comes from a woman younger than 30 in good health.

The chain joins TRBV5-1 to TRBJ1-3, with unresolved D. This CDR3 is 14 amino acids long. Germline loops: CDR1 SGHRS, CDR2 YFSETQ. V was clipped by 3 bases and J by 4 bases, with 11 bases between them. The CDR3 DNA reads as TGCGCCAGCAGCTCGGATGGACTCGGAAACACCATATATTTT. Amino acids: CASSSDGLGNTIYF. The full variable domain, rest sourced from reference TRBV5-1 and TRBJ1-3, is KAGVTQTPRYLIKTRGQQVTLSCSPISGHRSVSWYQQTPGQGLQFLFEYFSETQRNKGNFPGRFSGRQFSNSRSEMNVSTLELGDSALYLCASSSDGLGNTIYFGEGSWLTVV.

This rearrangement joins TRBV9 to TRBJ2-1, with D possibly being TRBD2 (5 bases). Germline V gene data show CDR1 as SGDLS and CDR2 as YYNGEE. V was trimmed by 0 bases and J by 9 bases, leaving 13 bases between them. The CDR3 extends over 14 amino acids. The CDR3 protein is CASSVAVALSEQFF. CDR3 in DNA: TGTGCCAGCAGCGTAGCGGTAGCGCTCAGTGAGCAGTTCTTC. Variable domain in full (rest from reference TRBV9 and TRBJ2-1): DSGVTQTPKHLITATGQRVTLRCSPRSGDLSVYWYQQSLDQGLQFLIQYYNGEERAKGNILERFSAQQFPDLHSELNLSSLELGDSALYFCASSVAVALSEQFFGPGTRLTVL.